This TCR beta chain derives from a study of immune heterogeneity within non-small cell lung tumors. This clonotype is deemed medium-sized. Its antigen is currently unknown. A first 10-cycle multiplex round used 32 V-gene and 13 J-gene primers on TCR beta CDR3. TCRdb independently ran MiXCR on the multiplex PCR reads; one entry per CDR3 protein. The table includes some 11,000 distinct CDR3 sequences, almost 30% detected once. V shed 6 bases, J shed 0 bases, and the junction held 13 bases outside the gene matches. The CDR3 has 18 residues. Looked up from germline, CDR1 is MNHEY and CDR2 is SMNVEV (reference sequence). Findings and caveats of the study: Some T-cell receptor beta clonotypes occurred at high frequency. These high-frequency clonotypes were largely distinct between individual patients. Multiple tumor sites within a patient showed recurrence of identical dominant CDR3 beta clonotypes; site-unique high-frequency clones were present as well.

For each sample, template was roughly 640 ng of bulk tumor genomic DNA. Taken during surgery, several biopsies per primary tumor were spaced as far apart as possible within the tumor mass. The cohort was untreated, with newly diagnosed non-small cell lung cancer undergoing curative surgery. The gene calls are TRBV27 and TRBJ2-2; TRBD1 matches 7 bases. This sequence originates from a woman aged 55 to 70 with non-small cell lung cancer. The specimen was lung tumor tissue. CDR3 DNA sequence: TGTGCCAGCAGAACCTACAGGGGCGGCGGGTCGAACACCGGGGAGCTGTTTTTT. Its protein product is CASRTYRGGGSNTGELFF.